This record concerns one T cell receptor beta chain sequence. Antigen specificity is unknown. This specimen belongs to a study of OX40 agonist ivuxolimab in advanced cancers. Study-wide background: The patients' treatment was ivuxolimab, an agonistic anti-OX40 (CD134) antibody. Previous treatment with anti-PD-1, anti-PD-L1 or anti-CTLA-4 therapy was allowed; about 37% had received some.

Study-wide points: Compared with others, partial responders at 0.1-3.0 mg/kg displayed clonal expansion among the lowest.

Sequenced by immunoSEQ multiplex PCR; TCRdb stores in-frame clones only, minus some. The repertoire holds around 30,000 clones, 90% seen once, with approximately 25% in the top ten. The CDR3 spans 16 residues. CDR1 and CDR2 from the germline V gene are MNHNY and SVGAGI (reference sequence). This TCR came from an adult with an advanced solid tumor such as melanoma, head and neck, liver or kidney cancer. The chain couples TRBV6-6 to TRBJ2-5; no clear D gene. Judging by the DNA end, TRBJ2-7 fits better; the J call may be wrong. The specimen was CD4+ or CD8+ T cells sorted from blood, collected in a trial of the OX40 agonist ivuxolimab. The CDR3 DNA reads as TGTGCCAGCAGTTACTCGCGAGAAGAAGGTCCCTACGAGCAGTACTTC. Translated: CASSYSREEGPYEQYF.